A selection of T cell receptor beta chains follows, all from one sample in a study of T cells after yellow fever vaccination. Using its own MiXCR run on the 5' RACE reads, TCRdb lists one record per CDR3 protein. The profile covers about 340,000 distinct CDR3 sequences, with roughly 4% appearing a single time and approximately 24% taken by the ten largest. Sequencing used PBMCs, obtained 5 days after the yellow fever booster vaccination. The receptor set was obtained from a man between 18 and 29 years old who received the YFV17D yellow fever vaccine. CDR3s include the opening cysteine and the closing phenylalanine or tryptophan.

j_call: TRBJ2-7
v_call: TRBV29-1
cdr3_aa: CSVQQGAYEQYF

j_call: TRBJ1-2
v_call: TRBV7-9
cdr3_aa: CASSGSGYGYTF

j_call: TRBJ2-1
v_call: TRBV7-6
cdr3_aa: CASSLGSGGIYNEQFF

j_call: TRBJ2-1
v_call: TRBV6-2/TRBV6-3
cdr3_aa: CASSHYRGETYNEQFF

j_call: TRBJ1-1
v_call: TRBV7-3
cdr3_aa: CASSLGGWNTEAFF

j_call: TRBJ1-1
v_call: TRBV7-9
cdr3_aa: CASSLGTGGGGAFF

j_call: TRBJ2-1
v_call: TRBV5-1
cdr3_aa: CASSLAGQGREQFF

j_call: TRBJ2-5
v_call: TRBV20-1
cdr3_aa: CSARSHIRLETQYF

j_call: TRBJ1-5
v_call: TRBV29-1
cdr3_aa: CSVEGYLGGPGVQHF

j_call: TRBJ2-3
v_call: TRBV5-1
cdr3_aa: CASSLWGRDTQYF

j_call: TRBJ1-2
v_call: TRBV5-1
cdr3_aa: CASSEGQGSGYTF

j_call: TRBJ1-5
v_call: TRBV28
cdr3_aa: CASSFGGSGQPQHF

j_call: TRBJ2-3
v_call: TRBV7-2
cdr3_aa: CASSLTSGGILTDTQYF

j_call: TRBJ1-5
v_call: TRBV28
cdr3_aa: CASRRDRARQPQHF

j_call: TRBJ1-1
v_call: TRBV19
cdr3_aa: CASSTDRFEAFF

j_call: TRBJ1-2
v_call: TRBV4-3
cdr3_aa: CASSQEGRFNYGYTF

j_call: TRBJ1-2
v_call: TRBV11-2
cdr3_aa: CASSITGPSGYTF

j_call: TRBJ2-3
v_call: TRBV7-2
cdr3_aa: CASSLVESTDTQYF

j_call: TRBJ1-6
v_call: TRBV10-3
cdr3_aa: CATKRDSYNSPLHF

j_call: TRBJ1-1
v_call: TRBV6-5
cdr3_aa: CASNAGGTENTEAFF

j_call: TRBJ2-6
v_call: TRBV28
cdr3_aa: CASFGSGANVLTF

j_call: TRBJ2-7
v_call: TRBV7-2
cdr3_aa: CASSLVQGPYEQYF

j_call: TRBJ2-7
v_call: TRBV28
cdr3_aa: CASSFSQGPLHEQYF

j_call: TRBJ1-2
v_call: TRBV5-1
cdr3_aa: CASSLDAGASYGYTF

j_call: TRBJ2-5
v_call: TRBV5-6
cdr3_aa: CASSGLGTGGTQYF

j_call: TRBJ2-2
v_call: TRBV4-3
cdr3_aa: CASSQLGFGTGELFF

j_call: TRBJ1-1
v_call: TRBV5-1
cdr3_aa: CASSLEERGRLGSAEAFF

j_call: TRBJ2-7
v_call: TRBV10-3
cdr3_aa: CAISESSSGGSWEQYF

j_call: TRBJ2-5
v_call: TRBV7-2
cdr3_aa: CASSMGGLAGEETQYF

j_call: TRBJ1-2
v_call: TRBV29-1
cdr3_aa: CSVDRDISYGYTF

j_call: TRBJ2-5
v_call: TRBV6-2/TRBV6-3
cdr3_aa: CASSLQSPQETQYF

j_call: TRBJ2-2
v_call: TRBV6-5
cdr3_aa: CASSYFQGAVAGELFF

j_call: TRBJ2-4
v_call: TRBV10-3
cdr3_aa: CAISDVRGQNIQYF

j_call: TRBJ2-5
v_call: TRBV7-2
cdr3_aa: CASSTGTGLRFAGETQYF

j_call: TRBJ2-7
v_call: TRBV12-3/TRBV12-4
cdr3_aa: CASSLGQTAYEQYF

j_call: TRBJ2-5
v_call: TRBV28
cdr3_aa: CASSLALKRETQYF

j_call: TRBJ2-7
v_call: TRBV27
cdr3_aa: CASSFTSLYEQYF

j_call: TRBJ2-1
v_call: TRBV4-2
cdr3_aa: CASSQEGTVYNEQFF

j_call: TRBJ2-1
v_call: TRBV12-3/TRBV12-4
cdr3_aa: CASRPRESSYNEQFF

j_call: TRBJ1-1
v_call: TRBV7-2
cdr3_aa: CASLPGPEAFF

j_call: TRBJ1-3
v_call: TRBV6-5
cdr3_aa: CASSYSGAGNTIYF

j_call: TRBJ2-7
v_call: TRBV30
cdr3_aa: CAWKTGVYEQYF

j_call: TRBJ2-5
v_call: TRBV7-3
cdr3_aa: CASSSPTQRGQGNQETQYF

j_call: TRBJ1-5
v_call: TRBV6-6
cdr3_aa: CASRPPGRSNQPQHF

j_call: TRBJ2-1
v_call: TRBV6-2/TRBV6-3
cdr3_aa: CASRSTGKDEQFF

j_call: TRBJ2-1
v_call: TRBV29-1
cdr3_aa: CSVELFGTVDNEQFF

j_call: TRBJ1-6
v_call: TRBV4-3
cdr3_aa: CASSQEYFFNSPLHF

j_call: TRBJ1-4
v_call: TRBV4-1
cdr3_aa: CASSHHWGGFGSNEKLFF

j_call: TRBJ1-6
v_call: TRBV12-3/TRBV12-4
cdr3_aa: CASRESWNSPLHF

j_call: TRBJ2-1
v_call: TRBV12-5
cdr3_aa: CASGSEQVYEQFF

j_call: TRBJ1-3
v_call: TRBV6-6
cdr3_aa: CASSPPGETGDYSGNTIYF